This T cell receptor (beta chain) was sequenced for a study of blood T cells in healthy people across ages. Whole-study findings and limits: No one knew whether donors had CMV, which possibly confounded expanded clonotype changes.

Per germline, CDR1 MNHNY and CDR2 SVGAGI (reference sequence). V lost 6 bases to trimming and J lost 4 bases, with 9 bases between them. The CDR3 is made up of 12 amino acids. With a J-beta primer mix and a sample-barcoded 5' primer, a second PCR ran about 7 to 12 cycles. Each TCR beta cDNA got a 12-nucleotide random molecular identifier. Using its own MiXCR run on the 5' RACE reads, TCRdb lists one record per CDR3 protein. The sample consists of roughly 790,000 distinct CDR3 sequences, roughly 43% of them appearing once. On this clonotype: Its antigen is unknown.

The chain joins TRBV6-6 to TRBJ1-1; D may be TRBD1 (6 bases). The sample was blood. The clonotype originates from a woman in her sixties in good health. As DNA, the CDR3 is TGTGCCAGCAGCCCAGGGGCCACTGAAGCTTTCTTT. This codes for CASSPGATEAFF.